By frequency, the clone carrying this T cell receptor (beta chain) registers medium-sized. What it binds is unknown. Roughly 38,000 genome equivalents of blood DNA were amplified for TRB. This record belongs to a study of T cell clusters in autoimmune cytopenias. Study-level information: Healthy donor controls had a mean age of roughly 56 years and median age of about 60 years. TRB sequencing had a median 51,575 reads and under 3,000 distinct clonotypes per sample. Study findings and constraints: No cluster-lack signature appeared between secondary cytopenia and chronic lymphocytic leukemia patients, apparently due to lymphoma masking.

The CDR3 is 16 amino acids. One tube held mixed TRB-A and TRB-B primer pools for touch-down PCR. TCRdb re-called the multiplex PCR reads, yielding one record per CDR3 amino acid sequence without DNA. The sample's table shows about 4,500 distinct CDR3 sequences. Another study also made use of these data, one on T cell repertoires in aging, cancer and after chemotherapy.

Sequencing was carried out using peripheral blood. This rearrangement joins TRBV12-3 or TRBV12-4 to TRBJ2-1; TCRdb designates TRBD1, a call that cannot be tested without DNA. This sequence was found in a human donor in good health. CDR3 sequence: CASSSGQVLVRDEQFF.